The rows below give T cell receptor beta chains drawn from one sample of a study of blood T cells in healthy people across ages. TCRdb reprocessed the 5' RACE reads with MiXCR, giving one entry per CDR3 protein. The sample holds approximately 850,000 distinct CDR3 sequences, about 62% seen once. Sequencing was done on a sample of blood. Receptor source: a man aged 25 to 40 in good health. The CDR3 runs from the conserved cysteine through the conserved F or W. The D gene is left open where the match is weak. Clone size is not always given. Where it is, it says once, few, many or a class for expanded clones.

-	TRBV6-5	TRBJ2-7	TRBD1	TGTGCCAGCATCAGACAGGGGCACTGCGAGCAGTACTTC	CASIRQGHCEQYF
few	TRBV10-3	TRBJ2-7	TRBD1	TGTGCCATCAGGACCGGGACAGGGGACAACGAGCAGTACTTC	CAIRTGTGDNEQYF
-	TRBV6-2/TRBV6-3	TRBJ2-7	-	TGTGCCGGCAGTTACGAGGGGGGACCCGGATCCTACGAGCAGTACTTC	CAGSYEGGPGSYEQYF
many	TRBV29-1	TRBJ2-1	TRBD2	TGCAGCGTTGGCGGGGGGCAGTACAATGAGCAGTTCTTC	CSVGGGQYNEQFF
-	TRBV10-3	TRBJ2-3	TRBD2	TGTGCCATCAGTGAGTCTAAGCGGGAGGTTGCCAATACGCAGTATTTT	CAISESKREVANTQYF
-	TRBV28	TRBJ1-2	-	TGTGCCAGCAGTTTACAGGGCGGGAATGGCTACACCTTC	CASSLQGGNGYTF
-	TRBV6-5	TRBJ2-5	-	TGTGCCAGCAGCCCCCGACCTCATGTCCGTATGGAGACCCAGTACTTC	CASSPRPHVRMETQYF
few	TRBV15	TRBJ2-7	TRBD1	TGTGCCACCAGCAGGTCCCGGGACAGGGGCTACGAGCAGTACTTC	CATSRSRDRGYEQYF
-	TRBV19	TRBJ2-7	TRBD2	TGTGCCAGTAGTCCGGTTTCGAGCGGGACGTACGAGCAGTACTTC	CASSPVSSGTYEQYF
-	TRBV29-1	TRBJ1-1	-	TGCAGCGTTTCGCTTGGGAGGGTGCGCACTGGAGCTTTCTTT	CSVSLGRVRTGAFF
-	TRBV29-1	TRBJ2-3	-	TGCAGCGTTGAAGATTTAAGTTCAGATACGCAGTATTTT	CSVEDLSSDTQYF
many	TRBV10-1	TRBJ2-5	TRBD1	TGCGCCAGCAGTACCGGACAGGTCGGGGAGACCCAGTACTTC	CASSTGQVGETQYF
-	TRBV21-1	TRBJ2-5	-	TGTGCCAGCCGTTTCCTCAGCGTCCGGGAGACCCAGTACTTC	CASRFLSVRETQYF
few	TRBV3-1	TRBJ2-7	-	TGTGCCAGCAGCTACTCCGGGACTTCCAGCGAGCAGTACTTC	CASSYSGTSSEQYF
few	TRBV7-2	TRBJ2-5	-	TGTGCCAGCAGACAACCGCAGGGTACGGCTGAGACCCAGTACTTC	CASRQPQGTAETQYF
-	TRBV5-1	TRBJ2-5	-	TGCGCCAGCAGCCGCGGACAGATTGAAGAGACCCAGTACTTC	CASSRGQIEETQYF
-	TRBV12-3/TRBV12-4	TRBJ2-1	-	TGTGCCAGCAGTCCGAGCGGAGTCCACAATGAGCAGTTCTTC	CASSPSGVHNEQFF
-	TRBV5-1	TRBJ2-3	-	TGCGCCAGCAGCCGACTACAGGGTGAAGGTACAGATACGCAGTATTTT	CASSRLQGEGTDTQYF
-	TRBV3-1	TRBJ2-3	-	TGTGCCAGCAGCCACCCAGGACCACTGGCCACCACAGATACGCAGTATTTT	CASSHPGPLATTDTQYF
-	TRBV11-1	TRBJ2-7	TRBD1	TGTGCCAGCAGTCCCCGACAGGGGGGATTCTACGAGCAGTACTTC	CASSPRQGGFYEQYF
few	TRBV20-1	TRBJ2-3	-	TGCAGTGCTAGACGCAGGGTCGGGCACACAGATACGCAGTATTTT	CSARRRVGHTDTQYF
-	TRBV29-1	TRBJ2-1	TRBD2	TGCAGCGTGCAACTTAGCGGGAGCGGGTTCTTC	CSVQLSGSGFF
-	TRBV27	TRBJ2-7	TRBD1	TGTGCCAGTTGCGCCGGGACAGGGGCCTACGAGCAGTACTTC	CASCAGTGAYEQYF
-	TRBV4-1	TRBJ2-7	TRBD1	TGCGCCAGCAGCCAAACAGGGGGAAGCTCCTACGAGCAGTACTTC	CASSQTGGSSYEQYF
-	TRBV20-1	TRBJ2-7	-	TGCAGTGCTGGAGATCCGGTTGGGGCCTCCTACGAGCAGTACTTC	CSAGDPVGASYEQYF
-	TRBV5-1	TRBJ2-3	-	TGCGCCAGCAGCTTGCCCCCTGGGTTGGATACGCAGTATTTT	CASSLPPGLDTQYF
-	TRBV28	TRBJ2-5	-	TGTGCCAGCAGTTTAAGTGACACTGGCTGGGAGACCCAGTACTTC	CASSLSDTGWETQYF
-	TRBV5-1	TRBJ2-4	-	TGCGCCAGCAGCTTGCTAGGACTGGGGGAGCAGTACTTC	CASSLLGLGEQYF
many	TRBV5-1	TRBJ1-4	-	TGCGCCAGCAGCGATCAGGAAGCCGAATCACTGTTTTTT	CASSDQEAESLFF